The 22 T cell receptor beta chains in this list originate from one sample, sequenced in a study of T cell changes during pregnancy in multiple sclerosis. Sequencing used immunoSEQ multiplex PCR; TCRdb keeps in-frame clones, though not all of them. The table shows nearly 60,000 clones, with about 90% occurring only once. Sequencing used CD4+ T cells from peripheral blood mononuclear cells, obtained after pregnancy. These receptors were collected from a female donor in good health, enrolled as a control in a pregnancy study.

The rearrangement joins TRBV6-6 to TRBJ1-1, with 10 bases that match TRBD1. The CDR3 extends over 16 amino acids. Germline V gives CDR1 MNHNY, CDR2 SVGAGI (reference sequence). J gave up 0 bases and V 6 bases, and 7 bases lay outside the gene matches. In DNA form, the CDR3 reads TGTGCCAGCAGCAGTCCCGGGACAGGGGTGAACACTGAAGCTTTCTTT. Translating gives CASSSPGTGVNTEAFF.

The chain employs TRBV30 and TRBJ1-2, with TRBD1 matching over 8 bases. This CDR3 region has 14 residues. Germline lookup yields CDR1 GTSNPN and CDR2 SVGIG (reference sequence). Trimming at V came to 2 bases and at J to 6 bases, leaving 8 bases not matched to a gene. CDR3 loop: CAWSLDRDGDGYTF. For the CDR3, the DNA is TGTGCCTGGAGTCTGGACAGGGACGGGGATGGCTACACCTTC.

The chain recombines TRBV7-3 with TRBJ2-7; 10 bases line up with TRBD1. With V trimmed by 5 bases and J by 10 bases, 8 bases remained unmatched. The germline CDR1 and CDR2 sequences are SGHTA and FQGTGA. CDR3 length equals 13 residues. This chain's CDR3 is CASSPTGGQHQYF. Here the CDR3 DNA reads TGTGCCAGCAGCCCGACAGGGGGCCAACACCAGTACTTC.

The table lists this clone with a count of one. The chain links TRBV20-1 to TRBJ2-1; 10 nucleotides align to TRBD1. J was trimmed by 14 bases and V by 3 bases; bases with no gene match: 4. The CDR3 runs 11 residues. Germline CDR1 is DFQATT and CDR2 is SNEGSKA (reference sequence). The DNA for the CDR3 is TGCAGTGCTAGGAGGGACAGGGGTGAGTTCTTC. It is translated as CSARRDRGEFF.

The chain combines TRBV19 with TRBJ1-5; maybe TRBD1 (6 bases). V was clipped by 8 bases and J by 6 bases, with 14 bases between them. The germline CDR1 and CDR2 sequences are LNHDA and SQIVND (reference sequence). CDR3 size: 13 residues. The CDR3 loop is CASSGGTIQPQHF. CDR3 bases: TGTGCCAGTTCCGGGGGGACAATTCAGCCCCAGCATTTT.

The rearrangement links TRBV9 to TRBJ2-3; TRBD2 agrees at 10 bases. Trimming took 2 bases from V and 6 from J; bases not matched to a gene: 9. Germline V gives CDR1 SGDLS, CDR2 YYNGEE. CDR3 length equals 16 residues. This CDR3 reads CASSVSPSGGPDTQYF. The CDR3 DNA reads TGTGCCAGCAGCGTGTCTCCTAGCGGGGGACCCGATACGCAGTATTTT.

V usage is TRBV29-1 and J usage is TRBJ2-1; the D gene is possibly TRBD1 (5 bases). V lost 2 bases to trimming and J lost 3 bases, with 11 bases between them. The V gene's germline CDR1 is SQVTM and CDR2 ANQGSEA. This CDR3 comprises 14 residues. The CDR3, as DNA: TGCAGCGTTGAATGGGCAGGGCGCTACAATGAGCAGTTCTTC. Its protein product is CSVEWAGRYNEQFF.

In its sample, this clone was seen once. V is TRBV7-9 and J is TRBJ1-1; D not certain. The length of the CDR3 is 15 residues. Trimming removed 7 bases from V and 2 bases from J, with 17 bases in between. Germline V lookup: CDR1 SEHNR, CDR2 FQNEAQ (reference sequence). Written as DNA, the CDR3 is TGTGCCAGCACCGAGGCGCAGTGGAGCAACACTGAAGCTTTCTTT. This translates into CASTEAQWSNTEAFF.

V and J are TRBV10-3 and TRBJ2-7; D gene ambiguous. This CDR3 is 15 amino acids long. Germline assignment: CDR1 ENHRY and CDR2 SYGVKD. Trimming took off 0 bases at V and 3 bases at J, with 12 bases between the two ends. The CDR3, as DNA: TGTGCCATCAGTGAGTCAGTGACCACGGGCTACGAGCAGTACTTC. Translated: CAISESVTTGYEQYF.

This sequence joins TRBV5-8 and TRBJ1-1; D unresolved. This CDR3 has 15 residues. The V gene lost 1 base and the J gene lost 3 bases, with 13 bases spanning the gap. The germline gives CDR1 SGHTS, CDR2 YDEGEE. CDR3 in DNA: TGTGCCAGCAGCTTGCTAATTGATCCGTACACTGAAGCTTTCTTT. This gives the protein CASSLLIDPYTEAFF.

The chain is built from TRBV19 and TRBJ1-2; TRBD1 might be the D (5 bases). The CDR3 covers 15 residues. Looked up from germline, CDR1 is LNHDA and CDR2 is SQIVND (reference sequence). V was cut by 7 bases and J by 3 bases, with 18 bases left in between. CDR3 sequence reads: CASTFTGGKYYGYTF. CDR3 DNA: TGTGCCAGTACCTTCACGGGGGGGAAGTACTATGGCTACACCTTC.

The V call is TRBV15, the J call TRBJ1-5; D possibly corresponds to TRBD1 (5 bases). V lost 0 bases to trimming and J lost 6 bases, with 12 bases between them. This CDR3 is 15 amino acids long. The germline V gene has CDR1 LNHNV and CDR2 YYDKDF (reference sequence). The CDR3: CATSRDLQDRQPQHF. The CDR3 bases are TGTGCCACCAGCAGAGATCTACAGGACCGTCAGCCCCAGCATTTT.

This sequence joins TRBV7-9 and TRBJ1-2, with D unresolved. CDR1 SEHNR and CDR2 FQNEAQ come from the germline V gene (reference sequence). V lost 6 bases to trimming and J lost 4 bases, with 9 bases between them. This CDR3 contains 12 residues. This CDR3 is CASSMGPYGYTF. Here the CDR3 DNA reads TGTGCCAGCAGTATGGGCCCCTATGGCTACACCTTC. The full variable domain, in which reference TRBV7-9 and TRBJ1-2 provide the parts outside the CDR3, is DTGVSQNPRHKITKRGQNVTFRCDPISEHNRLYWYRQTLGQGPEFLTYFQNEAQLEKSRLLSDRFSAERPKGSFSTLEIQRTEQGDSAMYLCASSMGPYGYTFGSGTRLTVV.

This clone was seen just once. V gene TRBV7-2 combines with J gene TRBJ2-1; weak D call: TRBD2 (5 bases). Trimming left V 7 bases short and J 3 bases short, with 19 bases between. The CDR3 totals 16 residues. Germline V lookup: CDR1 SGHTA, CDR2 FQGNSA. The CDR3 protein is CASTSALLTSYNEQFF. CDR3 DNA: TGTGCCAGCACCTCCGCCCTACTTACTAGCTACAATGAGCAGTTCTTC. The complete variable domain, with remaining parts taken from reference TRBV7-2 and TRBJ2-1, reads GAGVSQSPSNKVTEKGKDVELRCDPISGHTALYWYRQSLGQGLEFLIYFQGNSAPDKSGLPSDRFSAERTGGSVSTLTIQRTQQEDSAVYLCASTSALLTSYNEQFFGPGTRLTVL.

The genes are TRBV9 and TRBJ2-2; possibly TRBD2 for D (6 bases). CDR1 is SGDLS, CDR2 YYNGEE, per germline. Trimming stripped 4 bases from V and 0 bases from J, with 22 bases between. CDR3 size: 19 residues. CDR3 DNA: TGTGCCAGCAGCCCCCGGGGAGGTGGGAAGAGTTCGAACACCGGGGAGCTGTTTTTT. Encoded protein: CASSPRGGGKSSNTGELFF.

This chain connects TRBV30 to TRBJ1-5, with no clear D. The V gene lost 3 bases and the J gene lost 3 bases, with 6 bases spanning the gap. This CDR3 is built from 12 residues. Germline V lookup: CDR1 GTSNPN, CDR2 SVGIG (reference sequence). CDR3 sequence (DNA): TGTGCCTGGAGGGCCCCCAATCAGCCCCAGCATTTT. Translation gives CAWRAPNQPQHF.

The gene calls are TRBV5-6 and TRBJ2-3; 7 bases map to TRBD2. This CDR3 has 16 amino acids. Germline V CDR1 and CDR2: SGHDT, YYEEEE. V was clipped by 1 base and J by 6 bases; unmatched bases: 11. The CDR3 loop is CASSLREAGLDDTQYF. CDR3 sequence (DNA): TGTGCCAGCAGCTTGAGGGAAGCGGGGCTCGACGATACGCAGTATTTT. The whole variable domain, remainder taken from reference TRBV5-6 and TRBJ2-3, is DAGVTQSPTHLIKTRGQQVTLRCSPKSGHDTVSWYQQALGQGPQFIFQYYEEEERQRGNFPDRFSGHQFPNYSSELNVNALLLGDSALYLCASSLREAGLDDTQYFGPGTRLTVL.

The chain carries TRBV6-1 and TRBJ2-5; TRBD1 is a possible D gene (6 bases). The CDR3 covers 14 residues. Trimming removed 4 bases from V and 3 bases from J, with 12 bases in between. Germline CDR1 MNHNS, CDR2 SASEGT. The CDR3: CASSALNREETQYF. CDR3 bases: TGTGCCAGCAGTGCCCTTAACAGGGAAGAGACCCAGTACTTC.

The J gene is TRBJ1-6, the V gene TRBV2; D is ambiguous. Germline assignment: CDR1 SNHLY and CDR2 FYNNEI. Trimming pared 4 bases from V and 3 bases from J, leaving 10 bases between. This CDR3 spans 15 amino acids. CDR3 in amino acids: CASSGAGRYNSPLHF. The CDR3 nucleotides read TGTGCCAGCAGTGGCGCGGGCCGCTATAATTCACCCCTCCACTTT.

This chain connects TRBV10-3 to TRBJ1-1, with D possibly TRBD1 on 5 matching bases. CDR3 length: 16 amino acids. The V gene's germline CDR1 is ENHRY and CDR2 SYGVKD. Deletions cut 0 bases from V and 5 bases from J, with 16 bases between. In DNA form, the CDR3 reads TGTGCCATCAGTGAGTCGATCAGGGAAGTAAAGACTGAAGCTTTCTTT. Residues: CAISESIREVKTEAFF.

The chain has TRBV7-9 and TRBJ2-7; D perhaps matches TRBD1 (6 bases). This CDR3 is 14 amino acids long. The ends were cut back, 5 bases at V and 4 bases at J, with 15 bases in the middle. Germline lookup yields CDR1 SEHNR and CDR2 FQNEAQ (reference sequence). The CDR3 DNA reads as TGTGCCAGCAGCACCCAACAACAGGGTTACGAGCAGTACTTC. This sequence encodes CASSTQQQGYEQYF.

The chain joins TRBV2 to TRBJ1-5; D remains unclear. Germline CDR1 is SNHLY and CDR2 is FYNNEI. The V gene lost 4 bases and the J gene lost 6 bases, with 10 bases spanning the gap. The CDR3 loop spans 13 amino acids. CDR3 coding DNA: TGTGCCAGCAGTGCAGAAGGCGGTCAGCCCCAGCATTTT. The encoded protein is CASSAEGGQPQHF.